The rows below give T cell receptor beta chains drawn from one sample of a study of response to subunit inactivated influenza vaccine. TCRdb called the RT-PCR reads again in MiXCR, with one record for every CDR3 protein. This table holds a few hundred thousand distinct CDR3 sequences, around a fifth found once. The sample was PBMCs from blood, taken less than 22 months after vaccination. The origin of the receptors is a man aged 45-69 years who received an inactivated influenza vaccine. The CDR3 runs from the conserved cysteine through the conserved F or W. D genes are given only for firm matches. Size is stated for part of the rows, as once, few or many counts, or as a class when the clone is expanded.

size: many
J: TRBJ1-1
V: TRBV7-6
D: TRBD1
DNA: TGTGCCAGCAGCTTGACCCCCGCAGGTCCACAGGGGGCATCTGCTGAAGCTTTCTTT
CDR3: CASSLTPAGPQGASAEAFF

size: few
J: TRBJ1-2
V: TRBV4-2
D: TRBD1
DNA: TGTGCCAGCAGCCAAGATTTGGCAGGGGGTGGCCACTATGGCTACACCTTC
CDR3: CASSQDLAGGGHYGYTF

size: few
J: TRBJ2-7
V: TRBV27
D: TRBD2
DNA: TGTGCCAGCAGTATAAGCGGGGCGAGCTCCTACGAGCAGTACTTC
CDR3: CASSISGASSYEQYF

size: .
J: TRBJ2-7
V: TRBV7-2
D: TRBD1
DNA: TGTGCCAGCAGCTTAAGGACAGGTCGGCAGTACTTC
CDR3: CASSLRTGRQYF

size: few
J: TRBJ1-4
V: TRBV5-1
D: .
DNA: TGCGCCAGCTCCGGACCCAGATCACCAGAAAAACTGTTTTTT
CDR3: CASSGPRSPEKLFF

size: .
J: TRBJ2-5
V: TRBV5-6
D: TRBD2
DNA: TGTGCCAGCAGCTTGTTTTCTAGCGGGACCCAAGAGACCCAGTACTTC
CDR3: CASSLFSSGTQETQYF

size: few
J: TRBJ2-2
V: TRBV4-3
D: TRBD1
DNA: TGCGCCAGCAGCCAGATCGCTGGACAGGGGGCGAACACCGGGGAGCTGTTTTTT
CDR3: CASSQIAGQGANTGELFF

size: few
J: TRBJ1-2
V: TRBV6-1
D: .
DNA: TGTGCCAGCAGTGAAGGCACGGACAGACCTTCGGGCTACACCTTC
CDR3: CASSEGTDRPSGYTF

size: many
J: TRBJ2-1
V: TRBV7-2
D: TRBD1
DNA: TGTGCCAGCAGCCTGGACAGGGGTGTCTACAATGAGCAGTTCTTC
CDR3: CASSLDRGVYNEQFF

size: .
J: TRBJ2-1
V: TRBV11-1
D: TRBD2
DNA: TGTGCCAGCAGCTTGGGGAGCGGGAGCGTAAATGAGCAGTTCTTC
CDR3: CASSLGSGSVNEQFF

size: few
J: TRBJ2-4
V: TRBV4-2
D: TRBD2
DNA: TGTGCCAGCGCGGAAGCCTCCGGGACTAGGAAAAACATTCAGTACTTC
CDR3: CASAEASGTRKNIQYF

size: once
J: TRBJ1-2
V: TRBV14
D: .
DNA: TGTGCCAGCAGCCCCCTTGGCGGGGGATCAGGCTACACCTTC
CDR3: CASSPLGGGSGYTF

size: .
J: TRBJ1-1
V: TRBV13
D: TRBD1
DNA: TGTGCCAGCAGCCCGACAGGGGGATTTGAAGCTTTCTTT
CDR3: CASSPTGGFEAFF

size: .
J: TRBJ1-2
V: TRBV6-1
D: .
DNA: TGTGCCAGCAGCCTAGATGGGGTTTACTATGGCTACACCTTC
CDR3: CASSLDGVYYGYTF

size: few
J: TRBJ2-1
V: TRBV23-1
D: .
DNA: TGCGCCAGCAGTGGGTCGGGGTACAATGAGCAGTTCTTC
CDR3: CASSGSGYNEQFF

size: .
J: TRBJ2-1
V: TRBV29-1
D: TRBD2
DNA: TGCAGCGTCACCTTCGGGGGGACTTCATACGCCAGCTCCTACAATGAGCAGTTCTTC
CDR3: CSVTFGGTSYASSYNEQFF

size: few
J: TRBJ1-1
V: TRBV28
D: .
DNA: TGTGCCAGCAGTCCGGGCCATCCAGGGGAAGCTTTCTTT
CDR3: CASSPGHPGEAFF

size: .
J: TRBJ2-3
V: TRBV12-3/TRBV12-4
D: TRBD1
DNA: TGTGCCAGCAGACACCGGGACAGGGGGCATAATACGCAGTATTTT
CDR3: CASRHRDRGHNTQYF

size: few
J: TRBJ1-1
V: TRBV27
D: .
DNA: TGTGCCAGCAGCATATCTGCAAGTCAGGGTGTTGCTGAAGCTTTCTTT
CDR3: CASSISASQGVAEAFF

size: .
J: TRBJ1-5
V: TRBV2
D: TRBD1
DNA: TGTGCCAGCAGGACAGGGGGAACGGGCAATCAGCCCCAGCATTTT
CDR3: CASRTGGTGNQPQHF

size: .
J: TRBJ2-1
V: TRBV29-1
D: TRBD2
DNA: TGCAGCGTTATGGCTAGACTAGCGGGAACTGAGCAGTTCTTC
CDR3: CSVMARLAGTEQFF

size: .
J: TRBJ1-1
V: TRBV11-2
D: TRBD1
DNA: TGTGCCAGCAGCTTCCGTTGGACAGGGCCTGAAGCTTTCTTT
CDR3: CASSFRWTGPEAFF

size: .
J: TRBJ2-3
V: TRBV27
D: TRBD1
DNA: TGTGCCAGCAGTGAATCAAACAGGGGCGGAGGTAGAGATACGCAGTATTTT
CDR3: CASSESNRGGGRDTQYF

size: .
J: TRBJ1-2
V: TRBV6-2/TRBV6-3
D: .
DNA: TGTGCCAGCAGGGCGCCGGGCAGCTATGGCTACACCTTC
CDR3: CASRAPGSYGYTF

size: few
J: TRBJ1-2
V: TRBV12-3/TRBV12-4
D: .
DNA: TGTGCCAGCAGTTTGGCCCAGGATTTCTATGGCTACACCTTC
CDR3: CASSLAQDFYGYTF

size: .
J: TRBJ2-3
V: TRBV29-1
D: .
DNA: TGCAGCGTTACCACTCTAAAATCCACCGATACGCAGTATTTT
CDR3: CSVTTLKSTDTQYF

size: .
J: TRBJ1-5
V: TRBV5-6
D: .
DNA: TGTGCCAGCAGCCGATGGACACTGTGGGGCAATCAGCCCCAGCATTTT
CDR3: CASSRWTLWGNQPQHF

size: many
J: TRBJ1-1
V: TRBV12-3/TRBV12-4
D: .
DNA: TGTGCCAGCAGCTTAGGGGCGAACACTGAAGCTTTCTTT
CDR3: CASSLGANTEAFF

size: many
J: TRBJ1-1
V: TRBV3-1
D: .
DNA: TGTGCCAGCAGCCTTGGGACCGGAGAAGCTTTCTTT
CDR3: CASSLGTGEAFF

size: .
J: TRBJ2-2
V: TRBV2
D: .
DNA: TGTGCCAGCAGTGAAACGCTGGGGAACACCGGGGAGCTGTTTTTT
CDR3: CASSETLGNTGELFF

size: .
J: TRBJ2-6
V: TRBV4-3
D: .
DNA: TGCGCCAGCAGCCAAGCTTCTGGGGCCAACGTCCTGACTTTC
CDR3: CASSQASGANVLTF

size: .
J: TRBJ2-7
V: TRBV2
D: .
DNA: TGTGCCAGCACCGAAATCCCCTACGAGCAGTACTTC
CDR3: CASTEIPYEQYF

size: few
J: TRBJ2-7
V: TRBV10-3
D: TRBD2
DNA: TGTGCCATCAGTGCCCCGGGACTAGCGGGAGTGGAGGAGCAGTACTTC
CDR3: CAISAPGLAGVEEQYF

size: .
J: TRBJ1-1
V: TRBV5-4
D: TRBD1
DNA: TGTGCCAGCAGCTTGGTGGACAGGGGGAACACTGAAGCTTTCTTT
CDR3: CASSLVDRGNTEAFF

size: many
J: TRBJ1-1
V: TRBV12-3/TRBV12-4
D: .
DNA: TGTGCCAGCAGCCCTACAGGATACACTGAAGCTTTCTTT
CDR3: CASSPTGYTEAFF

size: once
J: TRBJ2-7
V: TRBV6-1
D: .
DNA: TGTGCCAGCAGCCGCGACAGCCGGCGGTACGAGCAGTACTTC
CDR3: CASSRDSRRYEQYF

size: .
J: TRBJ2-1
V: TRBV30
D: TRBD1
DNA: TGTGCCTGGAGTCCAGGGGGAACCTACAATGAGCAGTTCTTC
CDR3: CAWSPGGTYNEQFF

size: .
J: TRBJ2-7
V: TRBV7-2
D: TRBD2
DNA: TGTGCCAGCAGCTTAGCGAGCGCTAGCGGGAGGCTGGACGAGCAGTACTTC
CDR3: CASSLASASGRLDEQYF

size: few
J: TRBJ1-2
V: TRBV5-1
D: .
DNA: TGCGCCAGCAGCTTAACAGGTGCGCGGGGCTACACCTTC
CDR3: CASSLTGARGYTF

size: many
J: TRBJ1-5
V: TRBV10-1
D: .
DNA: TGCGCCAGCATCTCAGGGAGTCTTATTAATCAGCCCCAGCATTTT
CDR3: CASISGSLINQPQHF

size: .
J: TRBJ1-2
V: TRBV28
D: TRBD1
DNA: TGTGCCAGCAGCCGAACAGGGGACTACTATGGCTACACCTTC
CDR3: CASSRTGDYYGYTF

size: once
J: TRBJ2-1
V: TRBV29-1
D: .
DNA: TGCAGCGTTTTGCAGGGAGTTTCTGAGCAGTTCTTC
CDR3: CSVLQGVSEQFF

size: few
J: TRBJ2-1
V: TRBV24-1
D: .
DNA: TGTGCCACCAGTGGTTGGGGCAGGGGAAACAATGAGCAGTTCTTC
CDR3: CATSGWGRGNNEQFF

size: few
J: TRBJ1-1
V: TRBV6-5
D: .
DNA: TGTGCCAGCGTTGGACACGGGAACACTGAAGCTTTCTTT
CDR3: CASVGHGNTEAFF

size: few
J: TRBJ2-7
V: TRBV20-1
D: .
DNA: TGCAGTGCTAGAGCTCGCGTGGACCCAGCCTACGAGCAGTACTTC
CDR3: CSARARVDPAYEQYF

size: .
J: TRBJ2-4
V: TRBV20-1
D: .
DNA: TGCAGTGCTGAATGGACTGGCAAAAACATTCAGTACTTC
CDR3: CSAEWTGKNIQYF

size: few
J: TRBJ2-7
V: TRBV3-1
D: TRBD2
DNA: TGTGCCAGCAGCCAAGGGACTAGCGGTTACGAGCAGTACTTC
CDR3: CASSQGTSGYEQYF

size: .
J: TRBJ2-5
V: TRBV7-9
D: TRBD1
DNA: TGTGCCAGCAGCTCAAGTTGGACAGGGCTGGGAGAGACCCAGTACTTC
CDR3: CASSSSWTGLGETQYF

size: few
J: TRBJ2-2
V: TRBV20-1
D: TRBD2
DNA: TGCAGTGCTAGTTTAGCGGGGGGGCGTACCGGGGAGCTGTTTTTT
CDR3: CSASLAGGRTGELFF

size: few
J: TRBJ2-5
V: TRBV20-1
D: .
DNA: TGCAGTGCTACCGACCTAGCCCAAGAGACCCAGTACTTC
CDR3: CSATDLAQETQYF

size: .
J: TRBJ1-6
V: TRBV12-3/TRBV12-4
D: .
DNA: TGTGCCAGCAGAATAAATAATTCACCCCTCCACTTT
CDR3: CASRINNSPLHF

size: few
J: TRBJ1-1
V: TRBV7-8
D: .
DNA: TGTGCCAGCAGCATCACGGGGGCGAACACTGAAGCTTTCTTT
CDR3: CASSITGANTEAFF

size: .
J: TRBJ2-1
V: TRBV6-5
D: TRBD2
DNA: TGTGCCAGCAGTTTGACTAGCGGACCCTACAATGAGCAGTTCTTC
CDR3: CASSLTSGPYNEQFF

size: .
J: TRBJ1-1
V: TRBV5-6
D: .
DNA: TGTGCCAGCAGCCTTGGGGCAAGGGGAGGGGAAGGCACTGAAGCTTTCTTT
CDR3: CASSLGARGGEGTEAFF

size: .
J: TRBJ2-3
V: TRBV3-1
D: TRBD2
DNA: TGTGCCAGCAGCCTGGACCTGGCGGGGGAAACAGATACGCAGTATTTT
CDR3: CASSLDLAGETDTQYF

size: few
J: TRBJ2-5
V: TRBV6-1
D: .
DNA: TGTGCCAGCAGCCCCCCTCTTGTGCGGGGAAGACAAGAGACCCAGTACTTC
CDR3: CASSPPLVRGRQETQYF

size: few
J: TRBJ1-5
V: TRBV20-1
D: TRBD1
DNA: TGCAGTGCCTTGCCTTCGACAGGGAATCAGCCCCAGCATTTT
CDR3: CSALPSTGNQPQHF

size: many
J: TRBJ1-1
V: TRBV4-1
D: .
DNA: TGCGCCAGCAGCCAAGTATTGGGGGGTGAAGCTTTCTTT
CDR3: CASSQVLGGEAFF

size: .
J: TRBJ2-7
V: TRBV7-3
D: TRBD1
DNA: TGTGCCAGCACAGGAAGGACAGGAAAATTCTACGAGCAGTACTTC
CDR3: CASTGRTGKFYEQYF

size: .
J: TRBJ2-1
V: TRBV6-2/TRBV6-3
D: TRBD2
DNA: TGTGCCAGCTCCTGGGGCTTCGGGAGGGTCTACAATGAGCAGTTCTTC
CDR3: CASSWGFGRVYNEQFF